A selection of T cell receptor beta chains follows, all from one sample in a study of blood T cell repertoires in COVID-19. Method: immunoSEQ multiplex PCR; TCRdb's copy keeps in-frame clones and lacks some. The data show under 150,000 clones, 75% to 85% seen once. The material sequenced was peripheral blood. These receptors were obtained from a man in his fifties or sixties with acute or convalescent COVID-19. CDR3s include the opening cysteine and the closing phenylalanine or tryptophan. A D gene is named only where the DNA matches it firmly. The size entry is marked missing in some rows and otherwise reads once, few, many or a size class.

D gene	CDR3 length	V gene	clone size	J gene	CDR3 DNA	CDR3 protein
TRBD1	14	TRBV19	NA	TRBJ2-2	TGTGCCAGTAGCGGGACGGGACAGACCGGGGAGCTGTTTTTT	CASSGTGQTGELFF
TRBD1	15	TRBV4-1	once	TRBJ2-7	TGCGCCAGCAGCTACGGACAGGGATCTGGCTACGAGCAGTACTTC	CASSYGQGSGYEQYF
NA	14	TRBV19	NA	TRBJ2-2	TGTGCCAGTAGTATAGCTAGCACCACCGGGGAGCTGTTTTTT	CASSIASTTGELFF
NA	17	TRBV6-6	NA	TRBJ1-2	TGTGCCAGCAGTCAGCGCACCCAGAACAGGGACCGCGGGGGCTACACCTTC	CASSQRTQNRDRGGYTF
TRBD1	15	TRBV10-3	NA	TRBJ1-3	TGTGCCATCACCCCGGGACAGACGTTTGGAAACACCATATATTTT	CAITPGQTFGNTIYF
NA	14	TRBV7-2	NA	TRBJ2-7	TGTGCCAGCAGCTTGGCAGGGGATTCCTACGAGCAGTACTTC	CASSLAGDSYEQYF
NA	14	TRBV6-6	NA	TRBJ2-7	TGTGCCAGCAGTTACGCTGGGCAAGCCTACGAGCAGTACTTC	CASSYAGQAYEQYF
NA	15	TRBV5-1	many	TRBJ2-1	TGCGCCAGCAGAAGGGGCGTCGGAAACTACAATGAGCAGTTCTTC	CASRRGVGNYNEQFF
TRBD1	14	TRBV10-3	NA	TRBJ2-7	TGTGCCATCAGTGCTCCCGACAGGGGGTACGAGCAGTACTTC	CAISAPDRGYEQYF
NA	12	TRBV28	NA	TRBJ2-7	TGTGCCAGCAGAGATCTCGGGTACGAGCAGTACTTC	CASRDLGYEQYF
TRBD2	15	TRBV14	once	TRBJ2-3	TGTGCCAGCAGCGCCGGGACTAGCGATCTTGCTACGCAGTATTTT	CASSAGTSDLATQYF
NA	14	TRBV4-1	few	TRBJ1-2	TGCGCCAGCAGCCAAGCCCGACAGTTTTATGGCTACACCTTC	CASSQARQFYGYTF
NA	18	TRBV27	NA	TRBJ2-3	TGTGCCAGCAGTTCCCTCCTTGATCCGGGAGAGAGCACAGATACGCAGTATTTT	CASSSLLDPGESTDTQYF
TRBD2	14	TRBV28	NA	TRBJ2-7	TGTGCCAGCAGCCTTAGCGGGAGGTTACACGAGCAGTACTTC	CASSLSGRLHEQYF
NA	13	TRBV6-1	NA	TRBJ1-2	TGTGCCAGCAGTGAAGGACAAAGCTATGGCTACACCTTC	CASSEGQSYGYTF
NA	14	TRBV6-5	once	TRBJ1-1	TGTGCCAGCAGAACCAGGGGAGTTGGCACTGAAGCTTTCTTT	CASRTRGVGTEAFF
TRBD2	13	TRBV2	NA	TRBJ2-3	TGTGCCAGCAGTGTACTAGCGGGCGAATTTCGGGATTTT	CASSVLAGEFRDF
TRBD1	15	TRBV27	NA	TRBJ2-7	TGTGCCAGCATTAGGGGGCCCTTAATGAACTACGAGCAGTACTTC	CASIRGPLMNYEQYF